This is a list of T cell receptor beta chains from one sample in a study of cytomegalovirus exposure and HLA in healthy donors. Data came from immunoSEQ multiplex PCR; TCRdb stores just in-frame clones and leaves some out. The sample lists 130,000 or so clones; about 70% were seen once. Sequenced material: PBMCs. These receptors came from a male donor in good health and CMV-seronegative. The CDR3 runs from the conserved cysteine through the conserved F or W. The D gene is left open where the match is weak.

d_gene: -; j_gene: TRBJ2-5; v_gene: TRBV7-9; CDR3nt: TGTGCCAGCAGCACTATTGACCGTGCCCAAGAGACCCAGTACTTC; CDR3aa: CASSTIDRAQETQYF
d_gene: -; j_gene: TRBJ2-7; v_gene: TRBV28; CDR3nt: TGTGCCAGCAGTTTCATGGGGTCTTGGGGCTACGAGCAATACTTC; CDR3aa: CASSFMGSWGYEQYF
d_gene: TRBD2; j_gene: TRBJ2-7; v_gene: TRBV7-2; CDR3nt: TGTGCCAGCAGCCAAGGACTAGCGGGAGGGTACGAGCAGTACTTC; CDR3aa: CASSQGLAGGYEQYF
d_gene: -; j_gene: TRBJ1-1; v_gene: TRBV28; CDR3nt: TGTGCCAGCAGTTTATGGTCCAGGGGCACTGAAGCTTTCTTT; CDR3aa: CASSLWSRGTEAFF
d_gene: TRBD1; j_gene: TRBJ1-2; v_gene: TRBV28; CDR3nt: TGTGCCAGCAGCGGAAGACAGGGGTGGTATGGCTACACCTTC; CDR3aa: CASSGRQGWYGYTF
d_gene: TRBD1; j_gene: TRBJ2-7; v_gene: TRBV4-2; CDR3nt: TGTGCCAGCAGCCAAACCGGGACAGGAGGCTACGAGCAGTACTTC; CDR3aa: CASSQTGTGGYEQYF
d_gene: -; j_gene: TRBJ1-2; v_gene: TRBV11-2; CDR3nt: TGTGCCAGCAGCAAGATCCGACAGTATGGCTACACCTTC; CDR3aa: CASSKIRQYGYTF
d_gene: TRBD1; j_gene: TRBJ1-5; v_gene: TRBV30; CDR3nt: TGTGCCTGGAGTGAAGGGTTACAGGGGAGCCCCCAGCATTTT; CDR3aa: CAWSEGLQGSPQHF
d_gene: -; j_gene: TRBJ1-3; v_gene: TRBV7-9; CDR3nt: TGTGCCAGCAGCTCACCGAGCCCTGGAAACACCATATATTTT; CDR3aa: CASSSPSPGNTIYF
d_gene: -; j_gene: TRBJ1-4; v_gene: TRBV2; CDR3nt: TGTGCCAGCAGTGACTATGAAAAACTGTTTTTT; CDR3aa: CASSDYEKLFF
d_gene: -; j_gene: TRBJ1-1; v_gene: TRBV19; CDR3nt: TGTGCCAGTAGTATCGGTGGGAACACTGAAGCTTTCTTT; CDR3aa: CASSIGGNTEAFF
d_gene: -; j_gene: TRBJ2-2; v_gene: TRBV15; CDR3nt: TGTGCCACCAGCAGTTACAGCGGGGAGCTGTTTTTT; CDR3aa: CATSSYSGELFF